Below are 32 T cell receptor beta chains sequenced from a single sample in a study of T cell repertoires in cytomegalovirus infection (dated by TCRdb to about 2019). Their cognate antigens are unknown. TCRdb records Illumina HiSeq 1500 as the sequencer. TCRdb reanalyzed the raw reads on its own, using fastp at Q25 for trimming and MiXCR for clone calling, and kept in-frame beta chains. Each CDR3 protein appears once, grouped with its most common genes and DNA. This sample lists under 450,000 distinct CDR3 sequences; about 35% were detected once. Approximately 12% of the sample comes from the top ten. The treatment or condition label here, explained by the study, means: in vitro stimulation with specific CMV peptide epitopes to enrich CMV-specific T cells. Sequencing was performed on cultured PBMCs, taken from culture after CMV antigen stimulation. The receptors originated from a human donor in good health (CMV status not recorded). Some clones in this sample may be carry-over from other donors' samples.

The rearrangement uses TRBV12-3 or TRBV12-4 and TRBJ2-3, with D hard to call. V lost 6 bases to trimming and J lost 3 bases, with 19 bases between them. This CDR3 contains 16 residues. The CDR3 DNA sequence: TGTGCCAGCAGACAAACGACGGGCCCATTTACAGATACGCAGTATTTT. The encoded protein is CASRQTTGPFTDTQYF.

The rearrangement joins TRBV7-2 to TRBJ1-1; TRBD1 is a possible D gene (5 bases). The germline V gene encodes CDR1 SGHTA and CDR2 FQGNSA. Trimming took 0 bases from V and 8 from J, leaving 10 bases between them. CDR3 length: 13 residues. As DNA, the CDR3 is TGTGCCAGCAGCTTAGCGATGGAGGGGGAAGCTTTCTTT. It yields the protein CASSLAMEGEAFF.

Concerning this clonotype itself: Sequence at one end of the junction differs from germline and may be a read error. V usage is TRBV12-3 or TRBV12-4 and J usage is TRBJ2-7, with D unresolved. This CDR3 comprises 12 residues. CDR3 amino acids: CASSLYKSGFAF. CDR3 in DNA: TGTGCCAGCAGTTTATATAAATCCGGTTTCGCGTTC.

The chain employs TRBV11-3 and TRBJ1-1; 7 nucleotides align to TRBD1. Germline V lookup: CDR1 SGHNT, CDR2 YENEEA. The CDR3 spans 16 residues. V lost 6 bases to trimming and J lost 1 base; unmatched junction nucleotides: 11. For the CDR3, the DNA is TGTGCCAGCAGTATAAGAGGCAGGGGGTCGAACACTGAAGCTTTCTTT. Protein: CASSIRGRGSNTEAFF.

The chain couples TRBV2 to TRBJ1-5; unclear D gene. The CDR3 has 12 amino acids. V was trimmed by 8 bases and J by 7 bases, leaving 12 bases between them. Germline V CDR1 and CDR2: SNHLY, FYNNEI. This CDR3 is CASEGLKQPQHF. The CDR3 bases are TGTGCCAGCGAAGGACTAAAACAGCCCCAGCATTTT.

CDR3 sequence: CATSHRASNQPQHF. The CDR3 DNA follows: TGTGCCACCAGCCACAGGGCTAGCAATCAGCCCCAGCATTTT. The genes are TRBV24-1 and TRBJ1-5; TRBD1 is a possible D gene (6 bases). This CDR3 contains 14 residues. In germline, CDR1 is KGHDR, CDR2 SFDVKD. V was shortened by 7 bases and J by 0 bases, with 9 bases between the two germline ends.

The V gene is TRBV25-1, the J gene TRBJ2-1, with D possibly TRBD2 on 6 matching bases. Germline V gives CDR1 MGHDK, CDR2 SYGVNS. The ends were cut back, 4 bases at V and 14 bases at J, with 15 bases in the middle. This CDR3 has 12 amino acids. CDR3 sequence reads: CASSGLPSGEFF. CDR3 coding DNA: TGTGCCAGCAGTGGGCTCCCATCGGGAGAGTTCTTC. The complete variable domain, with remaining parts taken from reference TRBV25-1 and TRBJ2-1, reads EADIYQTPRYLVIGTGKKITLECSQTMGHDKMYWYQQDPGMELHLIHYSYGVNSTEKGDLSSESTVSRIRTEHFPLTLESARPSHTSQYLCASSGLPSGEFFGPGTRLTVL.

This chain uses TRBV28 with TRBJ1-1; D is unresolved. Per germline, CDR1 MDHEN and CDR2 SYDVKM. The V end lost 7 bases, the J end lost 1 base, and 7 bases lay between the germline ends. This CDR3 spans 12 amino acids. CDR3 sequence (DNA): TGTGCCAGCAAGGTTCCGAACACTGAAGCTTTCTTT. Protein: CASKVPNTEAFF.

This rearrangement joins TRBV28 to TRBJ1-1; weak D call: TRBD1 (5 bases). The CDR3 runs to 10 residues. The germline V gene encodes CDR1 MDHEN and CDR2 SYDVKM. The ends were cut back, 9 bases at V and 11 bases at J, with 13 bases in the middle. This CDR3 reads CASGGSRAFF. CDR3 nucleotide sequence: TGTGCCAGTGGGGGGAGCCGGGCTTTCTTT.

CDR3 nucleotides: TGTGCCAGCAGCCTACTAGCGGGGTCTATCAATGAGCAGTTCTTC. Protein: CASSLLAGSINEQFF. The chain is built from TRBV5-4 and TRBJ2-1, with 10 bases identical to TRBD2. After removal of 4 bases from V and 6 bases from J, the junction contained 7 bases not matched to a gene. Germline assignment: CDR1 SGHNT and CDR2 YYREEE (reference sequence). This CDR3 region has 15 residues.

This clonotype was observed many times. The chain links TRBV7-6 to TRBJ2-2, with D maybe TRBD2 (6 bases). Per germline, CDR1 SGHVS and CDR2 FNYEAQ. This CDR3 comprises 17 residues. With 5 bases removed from V and 0 bases from J, the gap between germline ends came to 16 bases. CDR3 protein: CASSRTIAVANTGELFF. DNA for the CDR3: TGTGCCAGCAGCCGTACTATAGCGGTCGCGAACACCGGGGAGCTGTTTTTT.

This clonotype was observed a few times. The chain carries TRBV7-2 and TRBJ2-7, with D unclear. Between the trimmed V and J ends, which lost 1 base and 4 bases, there was a span of 8 bases. The CDR3 loop spans 13 amino acids. Germline V lookup: CDR1 SGHTA, CDR2 FQGNSA. The CDR3 region has the DNA TGTGCCAGCAGCTTAGTGGCAGGATACGAGCAGTACGTC. Its protein is CASSLVAGYEQYV.

This clonotype has just a few counts. The chain employs TRBV7-2 and TRBJ2-5; D remains ambiguous. The CDR3 contains 14 residues. Per the germline V gene, CDR1 is SGHTA and CDR2 is FQGNSA. V was trimmed by 0 bases and J by 1 base, leaving 6 bases between them. In DNA, the CDR3 is TGTGCCAGCAGCTTAGCGCAGTTCCAAGAGACCCAGTACTTC. It codes for CASSLAQFQETQYF.

This chain uses TRBV24-1 with TRBJ1-2; D unclear. The CDR3 consists of 13 residues. V was shortened by 1 base and J by 7 bases, with 9 bases between the two germline ends. The V gene's germline CDR1 is KGHDR and CDR2 SFDVKD. The CDR3 DNA is TGTGCCACCAGTGATTTTGGTTTGGCTGGCTACACCTTC. Protein product: CATSDFGLAGYTF.

This chain's CDR3 is CASSYSSTLNSNQPQHF. CDR3 sequence (DNA): TGTGCCAGCAGTTACTCGAGTACGTTAAATAGCAATCAGCCCCAGCATTTT. The chain couples TRBV6-6 to TRBJ1-5; D ambiguous. The ends were cut back, 0 bases at V and 0 bases at J, with 12 bases in the middle. This CDR3 comprises 17 residues. Germline V gene data show CDR1 as MNHNY and CDR2 as SVGAGI (reference sequence).

J is TRBJ2-7 and V is TRBV4-3, with D unclear. The CDR3 spans 14 residues. Trimming stripped 0 bases from V and 3 bases from J, with 9 bases between. The germline V gene has CDR1 LGHNA and CDR2 YSLEER. DNA of the CDR3: TGCGCCAGCAGCCAAGATGGCCGGAACTACGAGCAGTACTTC. Protein product: CASSQDGRNYEQYF.

This clonotype was counted only a few times. This chain uses TRBV6-1 with TRBJ2-7, with TRBD1 matching over 9 bases. After removal of 2 bases from V and 1 base from J, the junction contained 9 bases not matched to a gene. This CDR3 is built from 17 residues. Germline V gene sequence: CDR1 MNHNS, CDR2 SASEGT. This chain's CDR3 is CASSERSGTGISYEQYV. The CDR3 DNA follows: TGTGCCAGCAGTGAAAGGTCCGGGACAGGGATATCCTACGAGCAGTACGTC.

In its sample, this clonotype was seen many times. The rearrangement joins TRBV7-2 to TRBJ1-4, with D perhaps TRBD1 (5 bases). CDR1 and CDR2 (germline): SGHTA, FQGNSA. The CDR3 has 15 amino acids. V lost 1 base and J lost 2, with 8 bases in between. The CDR3 DNA sequence: TGTGCCAGCAGCTTAGGCCCAGGGACTAATGAAAAACTGTTTTTT. Its translation is CASSLGPGTNEKLFF.

This clonotype was counted only a few times. This sequence joins TRBV7-6 and TRBJ2-5, with 9 bases aligning to TRBD1. V dropped 5 bases and J dropped 5; count of bases not matched to a gene: 9. CDR3 size: 15 residues. Germline CDR1 reads SGHVS; CDR2 reads FNYEAQ. The CDR3 DNA reads TGTGCCAGCAGCGAGTACAGGGGGCAGGCCGAGACCCAGTACTTC. It specifies CASSEYRGQAETQYF.

J is TRBJ2-1 and V is TRBV7-9, with 10 bases aligning to TRBD2. J was trimmed by 3 bases and V by 5 bases; bases with no gene match: 4. In germline, CDR1 is SEHNR, CDR2 FQNEAQ (reference sequence). The CDR3 is 15 residues long. Here the CDR3 DNA reads TGTGCCAGCAGCCGTAGCGGGAGGTTCTACAATGAGCAGTTCTTC. This sequence encodes CASSRSGRFYNEQFF.

This chain joins TRBV7-8 and TRBJ1-5; D perhaps matches TRBD1 (6 bases). V was clipped by 3 bases and J by 4 bases, with 13 bases between them. The CDR3 spans 15 residues. Germline loops: CDR1 SGHVS, CDR2 FQNEAQ. CDR3 nucleotides: TGTGCCAGCAGCTTTTTTGCAGGGGCGAATCAGCCCCAGCATTTT. Residues: CASSFFAGANQPQHF.

This clonotype was detected a few times. The rearrangement uses TRBV19 and TRBJ2-2, with no clear D. The CDR3 is 15 amino acids. Per germline, CDR1 LNHDA and CDR2 SQIVND (reference sequence). V was pared by 1 base and J by 0 bases, with 6 bases between. The CDR3 sequence: CASSIGQTNTGELFF. The CDR3 DNA reads TGTGCCAGTAGTATAGGTCAGACGAACACCGGGGAGCTGTTTTTT.

This clonotype was seen repeatedly, ten times or more. The chain recombines TRBV7-2 with TRBJ2-7; perhaps TRBD2 as D (6 bases). V lost 1 base and J lost 3, with 10 bases in between. Germline CDR1 SGHTA, CDR2 FQGNSA. The CDR3 totals 14 residues. The CDR3 coding sequence is TGTGCCAGCAGCTTAGGAGTCGGGAGCTACGAGCAGTACGTC. Translation gives CASSLGVGSYEQYV.

This clonotype was found a few times. The V and J genes are TRBV7-7 and TRBJ2-5; possibly TRBD2 for D (6 bases). Deletions cut 3 bases from V and 5 bases from J, with 16 bases between. Germline V gene lookup returns CDR1 SSHAT and CDR2 FNYEAQ (reference sequence). CDR3 size: 15 residues. CDR3 protein: CASSFSGGVGETQYF. The CDR3 coding sequence is TGTGCCAGCAGCTTCTCGGGCGGGGTCGGGGAGACCCAGTACTTC.

This clonotype has more than one count but fewer than ten. The chain has TRBV7-9 and TRBJ2-5; a possible D gene is TRBD1 (6 bases). V was clipped by 5 bases and J by 9 bases, with 13 bases between them. Germline CDR1 SEHNR, CDR2 FQNEAQ (reference sequence). This CDR3 is 12 amino acids long. The CDR3, as DNA: TGTGCCAGCAGCGCAGGGGAGAGAGCCCAGTACTTC. It yields the protein CASSAGERAQYF.

This clonotype has only a few counts. The rearrangement uses TRBV6-2 or TRBV6-3 and TRBJ2-1, with 11 bases lining up with TRBD2. V dropped 3 bases and J dropped 9; count of bases not matched to a gene: 4. The CDR3 is made up of 14 amino acids. From germline, CDR1 is MNHEY and CDR2 SVGEGT. The CDR3 nucleotides read TGTGCCAGCAGTTATGTTAGCGGGAGGGCTGAGCAGTTCTTC. Its translation is CASSYVSGRAEQFF.

The J gene is TRBJ2-7, the V gene TRBV6-2 or TRBV6-3, with D uncertain. Germline V CDR1 and CDR2: MNHEY, SVGEGT. Trimming pared 2 bases from V and 0 bases from J, leaving 23 bases between. The CDR3 is made up of 19 amino acids. The CDR3 DNA sequence: TGTGCCAGCAGTTACCGTTTCGCCGAAGGAAGACCTAGCTCCTACGAGCAGTACTTC. Its translation is CASSYRFAEGRPSSYEQYF.

The chain is built from TRBV7-2 and TRBJ2-1; the match to TRBD2 covers 12 bases. The J segment lost 5 bases and the V segment lost 5 bases, leaving 4 bases of the junction unmatched. The length of the CDR3 is 15 residues. CDR1 and CDR2 from the germline V gene are SGHTA and FQGNSA. In DNA, the CDR3 is TGTGCCAGCAGCCGACTAGCGGGAGATCACAATGAGCAGTTCTTC. Amino acids: CASSRLAGDHNEQFF.

The rearrangement links TRBV27 to TRBJ2-5; 15 bases fit TRBD2. With 4 bases clipped from V and 4 bases from J, the junction kept 13 bases outside the gene matches. The CDR3 has 19 residues. Germline CDR1 reads MNHEY; CDR2 reads SMNVEV (reference sequence). In DNA form, the CDR3 reads TGTGCCAGCAGTTCAGGACTAGCGGGAGGGCCGTTTACTCTAGAGACCCAGTACTTC. Its protein product is CASSSGLAGGPFTLETQYF.

This clonotype was detected ten times or more. This chain links TRBV7-2 with TRBJ2-6; D unresolved. From germline, CDR1 is SGHTA and CDR2 FQGNSA. This CDR3 is 15 amino acids long. V lost 4 bases, J lost 1 base, and 8 bases lay in between. CDR3 nucleotides: TGTGCCAGCAGCTCCCTAGGGTCTGGGGCCAACGTCCTGACTTTC. It translates to CASSSLGSGANVLTF.

The chain joins TRBV12-3 or TRBV12-4 to TRBJ1-5; possibly TRBD1 for D (6 bases). This CDR3 comprises 16 residues. Trimming pared 6 bases from V and 0 bases from J, leaving 15 bases between. CDR3 nucleotides: TGTGCCAGCAGCTCCGACAGGCGCGGTAGCAATCAGCCCCAGCATTTT. Translation: CASSSDRRGSNQPQHF.

V is TRBV6-2 or TRBV6-3 and J is TRBJ2-7; TRBD1 might be the D (6 bases). Germline V lookup: CDR1 MNHEY, CDR2 SVGEGT. This CDR3 region has 15 residues. V lost 8 bases and J 0 bases, leaving 17 bases between the germline ends. CDR3 coding DNA: TGTGCCAGCTCCTGGCCGGGGACAAGCTCCTACGAGCAGTACTTC. Protein sequence: CASSWPGTSSYEQYF.